These 2 T cell receptor beta chains came from one sample sequenced in a study of blood T cell repertoires in COVID-19 (dated by TCRdb to about 2020). Library construction relied on the immunoSEQ multiplex PCR assay. Here the immuneACCESS table is served through TCRdb, limited to in-frame sequences with V and J called. Missing clones are a known gap in these copies; in checked studies unresolved V genes cover under half, and the rest lacks a known reason. The table for this sample lists roughly 120,000 clones; around 80% of them were counted only once. Around 2.3% of the sample is taken by the ten largest. The specimen sequenced was peripheral blood. These receptors came from a man aged 45-65 years with acute or convalescent COVID-19.

The count of this clone is one. This chain links TRBV6-2 or TRBV6-3 with TRBJ2-7; D not resolved. CDR1 MNHEY and CDR2 SVGEGT come from the germline V gene. The CDR3 loop spans 13 amino acids. V lost 4 bases and J lost 4, with 11 bases in between. CDR3 sequence: CASSSIRAYEQYF. The CDR3 coding sequence is TGTGCCAGCAGTTCAATAAGAGCATACGAGCAGTACTTC.

The V and J genes are TRBV2 and TRBJ2-7; D might be TRBD2 (5 bases). V lost 4 bases and J 5 bases, leaving 12 bases between the germline ends. CDR1 is SNHLY and CDR2 is FYNNEI in the germline V gene. CDR3 size: 13 residues. The CDR3 sequence is CASSVEGINEQYF. The CDR3 coding sequence is TGTGCCAGCAGTGTTGAGGGTATCAACGAGCAGTACTTC.